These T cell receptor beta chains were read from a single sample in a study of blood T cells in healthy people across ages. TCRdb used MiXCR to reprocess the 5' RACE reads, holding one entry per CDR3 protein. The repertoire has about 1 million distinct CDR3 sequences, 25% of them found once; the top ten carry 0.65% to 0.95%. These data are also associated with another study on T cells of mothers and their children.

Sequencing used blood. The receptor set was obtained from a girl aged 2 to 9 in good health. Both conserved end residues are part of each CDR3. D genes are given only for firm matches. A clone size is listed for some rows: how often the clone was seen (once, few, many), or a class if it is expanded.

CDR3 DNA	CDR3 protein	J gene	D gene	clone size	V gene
TGTGCCAGCAGCCTGGCCAGAGGAGGCAGTAATGAAAAACTGTTCTTT	CASSLARGGSNEKLFF	TRBJ1-4	.	few	TRBV7-6
TGTGCCAGCAGTTTCGCGACAGGGCCTAATTCACCCCTCCACTTT	CASSFATGPNSPLHF	TRBJ1-6	TRBD1	few	TRBV6-6
TGTGCCAGCAGTCGAACTATGGGTATAAAGGAGACCCAGTACTTC	CASSRTMGIKETQYF	TRBJ2-5	.	.	TRBV11-3
TGTGCCAGCAGTTTTAGCGGGGGGCTCTACGAGCAGTACTTC	CASSFSGGLYEQYF	TRBJ2-7	TRBD2	many	TRBV28
TGCAGTGCTAGAGATTTTGAAGCTTTCTTT	CSARDFEAFF	TRBJ1-1	.	few	TRBV20-1
TGTGCCAGCAGTGGTGGACAGGGGATCACCGGGGAGCTGTTTTTT	CASSGGQGITGELFF	TRBJ2-2	TRBD1	few	TRBV6-1
TGTGCCAGCAGCTCCGCCACGACAGGGATAGGAACCAAAAACATTCAGTACTTC	CASSSATTGIGTKNIQYF	TRBJ2-4	TRBD1	.	TRBV7-2
TGTGCCAGCAGCCAAGCAATGCCAGGACAGGGGTCGTACGAGCAGTACTTC	CASSQAMPGQGSYEQYF	TRBJ2-7	TRBD1	.	TRBV14
TGTGCCAGCAGTTTAAGTAGCGGGAGGACCGATGAGCAGTTCTTC	CASSLSSGRTDEQFF	TRBJ2-1	TRBD2	few	TRBV28
TGTGCCACCAGCATGGTGTCCGGAACCGGGGAGCTGTTTTTT	CATSMVSGTGELFF	TRBJ2-2	.	.	TRBV15
TGTACCAGCAGCCTTCGGGCGAAGGGGGAAGAAAAACTGTTTTTT	CTSSLRAKGEEKLFF	TRBJ1-4	.	.	TRBV4-2
TGTGCCAGCAGCTCCTTAAGGGGTAGCGGTCGGGAGACCCAGTACTTC	CASSSLRGSGRETQYF	TRBJ2-5	.	.	TRBV7-3
TGTGCCAGCAGCGCTTCCGACAGGGGAGTCTACGAGCAGTACTTC	CASSASDRGVYEQYF	TRBJ2-7	TRBD1	.	TRBV9
TGCAGTGCTAGAGACCAAGAGATTGGGGCCGATTGGGCACCCCTCCACTTT	CSARDQEIGADWAPLHF	TRBJ1-6	.	.	TRBV20-1
TGCAGCGTTAGTTTAGAGACCCAGTACTTC	CSVSLETQYF	TRBJ2-5	.	many	TRBV29-1
TGTGCCAGCCGGATCCTGAATTCACCCCTCCACTTT	CASRILNSPLHF	TRBJ1-6	.	.	TRBV2
TGTGCCAGCAGTTTAATTAGCGGGGGCACCGGGGAGCTGTTTTTT	CASSLISGGTGELFF	TRBJ2-2	TRBD2	.	TRBV12-3/TRBV12-4
TGTGCCAGCATTAATAGGGAGACCCAGTACTTC	CASINRETQYF	TRBJ2-5	.	.	TRBV2
TGTGCCAGCAGCTTGTACGGGACTGCAGAGACCCAGTACTTC	CASSLYGTAETQYF	TRBJ2-5	.	.	TRBV5-6
TGTGCCAGCAGCGGACCTAGCAGTGGGCAGTACTTC	CASSGPSSGQYF	TRBJ2-7	.	few	TRBV9
TGTGCCAGCGCGCCGTTTTCTGGTGCTTCCCATACTTTCACCGGGGAGCTGTTTTTT	CASAPFSGASHTFTGELFF	TRBJ2-2	.	.	TRBV27
TGTGCCAGCAGGCCACTGCGCGGGGATGGATTTATGTACACTGAAGCTTTCTTT	CASRPLRGDGFMYTEAFF	TRBJ1-1	.	.	TRBV7-9
TGCGCCAGCAGCCAAGACACCGGGGGAGGAGCTTTCTTT	CASSQDTGGGAFF	TRBJ1-1	.	.	TRBV4-3
TGCAGCGTTTCCGGGACAGGGTATGAGCAGTTCTTC	CSVSGTGYEQFF	TRBJ2-1	TRBD1	few	TRBV29-1
TGCAGTGCCGAGGGGGGAAGGGGCGGCTACACCTTC	CSAEGGRGGYTF	TRBJ1-2	.	few	TRBV20-1
TGCAGCGTTCGAAGGGGCAACAACGAGCAGTACTTC	CSVRRGNNEQYF	TRBJ2-7	.	few	TRBV29-1